The 27 T cell receptor beta chains below come from one sample, sequenced in a study of breast tumors, draining lymph nodes, adjacent tissues. TCRdb called the multiplex PCR reads again in MiXCR, with one record for every CDR3 protein. In the table there are under 150,000 distinct CDR3 sequences, roughly 21% of which are singletons. The lymph nodes were axillary draining lymph nodes from breast cancer patients. The sequenced material came from axillary lymph node tissue. The receptors were sampled from a female donor with breast cancer. Some clones in this sample may be carry-over from other donors' samples.

The table lists this clonotype with many counts. V and J are TRBV7-9 and TRBJ1-4; TRBD1 agrees at 7 bases. The CDR3 is 15 amino acids. Trimming cost V 1 base and J 7 bases; bases outside gene matches: 6. Per germline, CDR1 SEHNR and CDR2 FQNEAQ (reference sequence). The CDR3 coding sequence is TGTGCCAGCAGCTTAGGACAGGGATTAGGTGAAAAACTGTTTTTT. It encodes CASSLGQGLGEKLFF.

This clonotype was observed many times. The chain carries TRBV20-1 and TRBJ1-6; D is ambiguous. The CDR3 runs to 13 residues. V lost 4 bases, J lost 6 bases, and 10 bases lay in between. Germline V lookup: CDR1 DFQATT, CDR2 SNEGSKA (reference sequence). The CDR3 DNA reads as TGCAGTGCTAACCCGGTTCCTAATTCACCCCTCCACTTT. Translated: CSANPVPNSPLHF.

This clonotype was picked up many times. This rearrangement joins TRBV20-1 to TRBJ1-2, with 10 bases matching TRBD1. Unmatched junction bases numbered 19, after V lost 8 bases and J lost 4 bases. CDR1 is DFQATT, CDR2 SNEGSKA, per germline (reference sequence). The CDR3 is 17 amino acids. CDR3: CSPRSTDRQGARYGYTF. CDR3 nucleotide sequence: TGCAGTCCACGATCAACCGACCGACAGGGGGCTCGCTATGGCTACACCTTC.

This clonotype was seen at least ten times. The chain has TRBV19 and TRBJ1-2; D unclear. The CDR3 sequence is 13 residues long. Germline V CDR1 and CDR2: LNHDA, SQIVND (reference sequence). V was cut by 3 bases and J by 6 bases, with 11 bases left in between. CDR3 amino acids: CASSMGFGDGYTF. Written as DNA, the CDR3 is TGTGCCAGTAGTATGGGGTTCGGCGATGGCTACACCTTC.

This clonotype was detected ten times or more. The gene calls are TRBV10-3 and TRBJ2-5; D not certain. The CDR3 length is 13 residues. Germline CDR1 reads ENHRY; CDR2 reads SYGVKD. V was pared by 0 bases and J by 2 bases, with 4 bases between. The CDR3 is CAISESSQETQYF. Here the CDR3 DNA reads TGTGCCATCAGTGAGTCATCACAAGAGACCCAGTACTTC.

The J gene is TRBJ2-1, the V gene TRBV11-2, with 11 positions matching TRBD2. Trimming removed 1 base from V and 0 bases from J; junction bases left unmatched: 8. The CDR3 consists of 19 residues. Germline V gene sequence: CDR1 SGHAT, CDR2 FQNNGV. DNA of the CDR3: TGTGCCAGCAGCTTAGGTGTAGCGGGAGGGGCCTCCTCCTACAATGAGCAGTTCTTC. It yields the protein CASSLGVAGGASSYNEQFF. Supplemented by reference TRBV11-2 and TRBJ2-1, the full variable domain reads EAGVAQSPRYKIIEKRQSVAFWCNPISGHATLYWYQQILGQGPKLLIQFQNNGVVDDSQLPKDRFSAERLKGVDSTLKIQPAKLEDSAVYLCASSLGVAGGASSYNEQFFGPGTRLTVL.

Notes on this clonotype: With a much larger clone just one base away, this may be a read error. V is TRBV4-1 and J is TRBJ1-2; TRBD1 might be the D (6 bases). CDR3 size: 16 residues. CDR1 and CDR2 from the germline V gene are MGHRA and YSYEKL. Trimming left V 1 base short and J 4 bases short, with 16 bases between. The CDR3 spells CASSQGGGGSSYGYTF. CDR3 nucleotide sequence: TGCGCCAGCAGCCAAGGGGGGGGGGGCAGTTCCTATGGCTACACCTTC.

This clonotype was seen ten or more times. This chain joins TRBV14 and TRBJ2-7; D is ambiguous. V was shortened by 1 base and J by 6 bases, with 10 bases between the two germline ends. The CDR3 length is 13 residues. Per the germline V gene, CDR1 is SGHDN and CDR2 is FVKESK. This CDR3 reads CASSQVTVGEQYF. The CDR3 DNA reads as TGTGCCAGCAGCCAAGTCACAGTCGGCGAGCAGTACTTC.

This clonotype was recorded at least ten times. V is TRBV7-3 and J is TRBJ2-7; tentatively, D is TRBD1 (5 bases). Germline values: CDR1 SGHTA, CDR2 FQGTGA. The CDR3 runs to 13 residues. The V end lost 2 bases, the J end lost 4 bases, and 9 bases lay between the germline ends. CDR3 nucleotide sequence: TGTGCCAGCAGCTTAGGGCCAGGGTACGAGCAGTACTTC. As protein: CASSLGPGYEQYF.

This clonotype has a count of ten or more. The chain combines TRBV5-8 with TRBJ2-1; TRBD2 aligns across 10 bases. The V and J ends lost 0 bases and 9 bases, in that order; junction bases with no gene match: 9. This CDR3 spans 16 amino acids. Germline-derived CDR1 and CDR2 are SGHTS and YDEGEE. The CDR3 DNA sequence: TGTGCCAGCAGCTTGGCTACTAGCGGGAACTTCTTTGAGCAGTTCTTC. Its protein is CASSLATSGNFFEQFF. Filled out from reference TRBV5-8 and TRBJ2-1, the complete variable domain reads EAGVTQSPTHLIKTRGQQATLRCSPISGHTSVYWYQQALGLGLQFLLWYDEGEERNRGNFPPRFSGRQFPNYSSELNVNALELEDSALYLCASSLATSGNFFEQFFGPGTRLTVL.

The sample holds many counts of this clonotype. The V call is TRBV4-1, the J call TRBJ1-6; tentatively, D is TRBD1 (5 bases). V was trimmed by 5 bases and J by 6 bases, leaving 17 bases between them. Germline CDR1 is MGHRA and CDR2 is YSYEKL. The CDR3 runs 16 residues. In nucleotides, the CDR3 is TGCGCCAGCAGCAAGTTACAGGTGGCTACTAATTCACCCCTCCACTTT. Amino acids: CASSKLQVATNSPLHF.

This clonotype was recorded a few times. This chain joins TRBV27 and TRBJ1-2; 8 positions agree with TRBD1. V shed 5 bases and J 2 bases; nucleotides not matched to a gene: 7. Looked up from germline, CDR1 is MNHEY and CDR2 is SMNVEV (reference sequence). The CDR3 runs to 15 residues. CDR3 DNA: TGTGCCAGCAGTCTAGGACAGGGCGTGAACTATGGCTACACCTTC. Its protein product is CASSLGQGVNYGYTF.

This clonotype was seen ten or more times. The chain joins TRBV11-2 to TRBJ2-7, with D perhaps matching TRBD2 (5 bases). Germline V gene lookup returns CDR1 SGHAT and CDR2 FQNNGV. The ends were cut back, 4 bases at V and 7 bases at J, with 17 bases in the middle. This CDR3 comprises 14 residues. The CDR3 region has the DNA TGTGCCAGCAGCTCCTCGGGGTCTCCGGGGGAGCAGTACTTC. Translation gives CASSSSGSPGEQYF. The variable domain in full, with the rest retrieved from reference TRBV11-2 and TRBJ2-7, is EAGVAQSPRYKIIEKRQSVAFWCNPISGHATLYWYQQILGQGPKLLIQFQNNGVVDDSQLPKDRFSAERLKGVDSTLKIQPAKLEDSAVYLCASSSSGSPGEQYFGPGTRLTVT.

Only a few counts were recorded for this clonotype. V usage is TRBV28 and J usage is TRBJ1-2, with D tentatively TRBD1 (5 bases). Germline V lookup: CDR1 MDHEN, CDR2 SYDVKM. V was pared by 3 bases and J by 6 bases, with 14 bases between. CDR3 length: 14 residues. CDR3 bases: TGTGCCAGCAGTTTGGGGGGAGGGACTAATGGCTACACCTTC. Translation gives CASSLGGGTNGYTF.

At least ten counts were recorded for this clonotype. The chain has TRBV5-1 and TRBJ2-1; 7 bases align to TRBD2. CDR3 length: 15 amino acids. Trimming at V came to 5 bases and at J to 7 bases, leaving 12 bases not matched to a gene. CDR1 is SGHRS, CDR2 YFSETQ, per germline. The CDR3 protein is CASSPLGGGGNEQFF. CDR3 bases: TGCGCCAGCAGTCCGCTTGGGGGGGGAGGGAATGAGCAGTTCTTC.

The chain employs TRBV20-1 and TRBJ2-4, with D maybe TRBD2 (6 bases). Germline CDR1 reads DFQATT; CDR2 reads SNEGSKA (reference sequence). The ends were cut back, 5 bases at V and 0 bases at J, with 17 bases in the middle. The CDR3 has 16 residues. The CDR3 DNA sequence: TGCAGTGCTTCCAAACCGGGACTCTTAGCCAAAAACATTCAGTACTTC. Translating it yields CSASKPGLLAKNIQYF.

This clonotype was detected many times. The chain couples TRBV2 to TRBJ2-5; a possible D gene is TRBD2 (5 bases). The V and J ends lost 6 bases and 2 bases respectively, with 16 bases between them. The CDR3 consists of 15 residues. Germline values: CDR1 SNHLY, CDR2 FYNNEI. This CDR3 is CASRGMGRRQETQYF. The CDR3 DNA sequence: TGTGCCAGCAGGGGCATGGGGAGACGACAAGAGACCCAGTACTTC. Filled out from reference TRBV2 and TRBJ2-5, the complete variable domain reads EPEVTQTPSHQVTQMGQEVILRCVPISNHLYFYWYRQILGQKVEFLVSFYNNEISEKSEIFDDQFSVERPDGSNFTLKIRSTKLEDSAMYFCASRGMGRRQETQYFGPGTRLLVL.

This clonotype was seen at least ten times. The J gene is TRBJ2-2, the V gene TRBV20-1, with 7 nucleotides matching TRBD1. V was clipped by 6 bases and J by 6 bases; unmatched bases: 7. The CDR3 runs 13 residues. CDR1 and CDR2 (germline): DFQATT, SNEGSKA (reference sequence). CDR3 protein: CSAKRQGPGELFF. The CDR3 DNA reads TGCAGTGCCAAAAGACAGGGTCCCGGGGAGCTGTTTTTT.

This clonotype showed up many times. The chain recombines TRBV6-1 with TRBJ1-2; 9 bases line up with TRBD1. The trim removed 4 bases at V and 5 bases at J, leaving 2 bases unmatched. The CDR3 contains 13 residues. Germline V lookup: CDR1 MNHNS, CDR2 SASEGT. CDR3 bases: TGTGCCAGCAGTGGGACAGGGGCATATGGCTACACCTTC. It translates to CASSGTGAYGYTF.

This clonotype occurred a few times. The chain combines TRBV7-9 with TRBJ1-1; D not certain. There are 15 residues in the CDR3. Germline lookup yields CDR1 SEHNR and CDR2 FQNEAQ (reference sequence). V was cut by 2 bases and J by 0 bases, with 10 bases left in between. CDR3 residues: CASSLPSPMNTEAFF. The CDR3, as DNA: TGTGCCAGCAGCTTACCATCTCCCATGAACACTGAAGCTTTCTTT.

At least ten counts were recorded for this clonotype. The genes are TRBV5-4 and TRBJ1-4, with D perhaps matching TRBD1 (6 bases). V was cut by 4 bases and J by 4 bases, with 14 bases left in between. Germline V gene lookup returns CDR1 SGHNT and CDR2 YYREEE (reference sequence). This CDR3 contains 15 residues. CDR3 nucleotide sequence: TGTGCCAGCAGCGACAATAGGGGGATTAATGAAAAACTGTTTTTT. This gives the protein CASSDNRGINEKLFF.

Remarks on this clonotype: With a much larger clone just one base away, this may be a read error. This chain's CDR3 is CASSQGRALFQYF. The CDR3 DNA follows: TGTGCCAGCAGCCAGGGGAGGGCTTTATTTCAGTACTTC. This chain uses TRBV3-1 with TRBJ2-7; 7 positions agree with TRBD2. The germline gives CDR1 LGHDT, CDR2 YNNKEL (reference sequence). The CDR3 loop spans 13 amino acids. The trim removed 3 bases at V and 10 bases at J, leaving 9 bases unmatched.

This clonotype showed up many times. This chain links TRBV4-2 with TRBJ2-1, with 13 bases matching TRBD2. The trim removed 3 bases at V and 3 bases at J, leaving 5 bases unmatched. Per germline, CDR1 LGHNA and CDR2 YNFKEQ. This CDR3 has 17 amino acids. The CDR3 sequence: CASSHDGTSGVYNEQFF. The CDR3 region has the DNA TGTGCCAGCAGCCATGACGGGACTAGCGGGGTCTACAATGAGCAGTTCTTC.

In its sample, this clonotype was seen many times. The gene calls are TRBV10-3 and TRBJ2-3; TRBD2 aligns across 7 bases. CDR3 size: 15 residues. The ends lost 4 bases at V and 2 bases at J; junction bases unmatched: 6. The germline V gene has CDR1 ENHRY and CDR2 SYGVKD. CDR3: CAISGKGGATDTQYF. CDR3 nucleotide sequence: TGTGCCATCAGTGGGAAGGGAGGGGCCACAGATACGCAGTATTTT.

As to this clonotype: One base away lies a much larger clone, so this may be a sequencing read error. The V and J genes are TRBV7-9 and TRBJ1-5; 9 bases are a match to TRBD1. This CDR3 region has 17 residues. CDR1 and CDR2 (germline): SEHNR, FQNEAQ (reference sequence). As DNA, the CDR3 is TGTGCCGGCAGCTTAGTGGGAGGGACAGGGCGAAATCAGCCCCAGCATTTT. Translating gives CAGSLVGGTGRNQPQHF.

As concerns this clonotype: A much larger clone lies a single base off, so this may be a read error. The chain combines TRBV4-1 with TRBJ2-1; a possible D gene is TRBD2 (5 bases). Between the trimmed V and J ends, which lost 4 bases and 12 bases, there was a span of 13 bases. CDR1 MGHRA and CDR2 YSYEKL come from the germline V gene. The CDR3 loop spans 12 amino acids. CDR3 sequence (DNA): TGCGCCAGCAGCCCCCGGGGATTTGGGCAGTTCTTC. This gives the protein CASSPRGFGQFF.

In its sample, this clonotype was seen many times. This chain links TRBV11-2 with TRBJ2-7, with D possibly matching TRBD2 (7 bases). Germline values: CDR1 SGHAT, CDR2 FQNNGV. The V gene lost 6 bases and the J gene lost 0 bases, with 12 bases spanning the gap. This CDR3 region has 14 residues. CDR3 region: CASSRGGGSYEQYF. CDR3 nucleotide sequence: TGTGCCAGCAGTAGAGGGGGGGGCTCCTACGAGCAGTACTTC.